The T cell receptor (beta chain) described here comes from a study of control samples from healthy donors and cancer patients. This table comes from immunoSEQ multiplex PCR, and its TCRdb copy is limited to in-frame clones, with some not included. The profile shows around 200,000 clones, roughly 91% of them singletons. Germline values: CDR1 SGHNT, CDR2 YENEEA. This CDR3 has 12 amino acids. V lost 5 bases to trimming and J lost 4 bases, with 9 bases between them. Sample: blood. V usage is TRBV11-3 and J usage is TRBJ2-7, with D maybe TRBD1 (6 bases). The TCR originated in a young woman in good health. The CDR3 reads CASSLQGYEQYF. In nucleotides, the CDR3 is TGTGCCAGCAGCCTACAGGGTTACGAGCAGTACTTC.